A selection of T cell receptor beta chains follows, all from one sample in a study of control samples from healthy donors and cancer patients. TCRdb's copy holds only in-frame clones and misses some; the assay was immunoSEQ multiplex PCR. The sample records under 450,000 clones, around 90% being singletons. Input material: PBMCs. Source of these receptors: a man between 35 and 55 years old with head and neck cancer. CDR3s include the opening cysteine and the closing phenylalanine or tryptophan. A D gene is named only where the DNA matches it firmly. Clone size is shown for a subset of rows, as once, few, many or a class of expanded clone.

d_call clone_size j_call v_call cdr3_nt cdr3_aa
- once TRBJ1-1 TRBV9 TGTGCCAGCAGCGTAGCGGGGGGGCACACTGAAGCTTTCTTT CASSVAGGHTEAFF
- - TRBJ2-7 TRBV9 TGTGCCAGCAGCGCCCACGGGACGGGATCCTACGAGCAGTACTTC CASSAHGTGSYEQYF
- once TRBJ2-7 TRBV28 TGTGCCAGCAGGAGAACAGGGAATCACGAGCAGTACTTC CASRRTGNHEQYF
- - TRBJ1-3 TRBV5-1 TGCGCCAGCAGCCCGGACAGCGGGGACACCATATATTTT CASSPDSGDTIYF
- - TRBJ1-3 TRBV6-5 TGTGCCAGCAGTTACGGGGCAGGGACCATGGGAAACACCATATATTTT CASSYGAGTMGNTIYF
TRBD2 - TRBJ2-2 TRBV6-5 TGTGCCAGCACCGCCGGACTAGCGGGAGCCGGGGAGCTGTTTTTT CASTAGLAGAGELFF
- - TRBJ1-5 TRBV7-2 TGTGCCAGCAGCGTTGGATGGACGAGCAATCAGCCCCAGCATTTT CASSVGWTSNQPQHF
TRBD1 - TRBJ2-3 TRBV6-2/TRBV6-3 TGTGCCAGCAGCCCCAGGGGGGCGGGACAGGGTCGGTCAGATACGCAGTATTTT CASSPRGAGQGRSDTQYF
TRBD2 - TRBJ2-1 TRBV2 TGTGCCAGCACACTAGCGGCTAATGAGCAGTTCTTC CASTLAANEQFF
- - TRBJ1-4 TRBV4-2 TGTGCCAGCAGCCAAGAAGTAGGCGGGGCTGCAACTAATGAAAAACTGTTTTTT CASSQEVGGAATNEKLFF
TRBD1 - TRBJ1-4 TRBV5-8 TGTGCCAGCGGACGGACAGGGTGGGAAACTAATGAAAAACTGTTTTTT CASGRTGWETNEKLFF
- few TRBJ1-1 TRBV20-1 TGCAGTGCTAGCCCGAACACTGAAGCTTTCTTT CSASPNTEAFF
- - TRBJ1-2 TRBV19 TGTGCCAGTAGCCTAGCCGGGCCGTGGGCTGACTATGGCTACACCTTC CASSLAGPWADYGYTF
- - TRBJ1-1 TRBV11-3 TGTGCCAGCAGCTTAGATACTTTCTTGGGGCGGGTCTATGACACTGAAGCTTTCTTT CASSLDTFLGRVYDTEAFF
- - TRBJ2-2 TRBV7-8 TGTGCCACCTTTTTCAAACCCGGAGAACAGGGCGGGGAGCTGTTTTTT CATFFKPGEQGGELFF
- - TRBJ2-3 TRBV30 TGTGCCTGGAGTGGTCTAGCTAGTTGGGGCACAGATACGCAGTATTTT CAWSGLASWGTDTQYF
- - TRBJ2-6 TRBV3-1/TRBV3-2 TGTGCCAGCAGCCAGACGCCAGGGGTGACTGGGGCCAACGTCCTGACTTTC CASSQTPGVTGANVLTF
TRBD1 - TRBJ2-1 TRBV27 TGTGCCAGCAGTTTAGGGACAGGGGGCTTAAATGAGCAGTTCTTC CASSLGTGGLNEQFF
- - TRBJ2-5 TRBV5-6 TGTGCCAGCAGCCCGCTCCACGGCCAAGAGACCCAGTACTTC CASSPLHGQETQYF
- - TRBJ1-5 TRBV12-3/TRBV12-4 TGTGCCAGCGCCCTCAACTTCAATCAGCCCCAGCATTTT CASALNFNQPQHF
- once TRBJ2-7 TRBV13 TGTGCCAGCAGCTTAGGGGTCGGGAAGCCGTCCTACGAGCAGTACTTC CASSLGVGKPSYEQYF
TRBD2 - TRBJ2-7 TRBV9 TGTGCCAGCAGCCAAAGCGGGAGAAGTTACGAGCAGTACTTC CASSQSGRSYEQYF
- - TRBJ2-5 TRBV12-3/TRBV12-4 TGTGCCAGCATGGGAGGCTCGGAGACCCAGTACTTC CASMGGSETQYF
TRBD1 - TRBJ2-1 TRBV15 TGTGCCACCAGCGGACAGCCCACCGGGACAGGGGGCAGGAATGAGCAGTTCTTC CATSGQPTGTGGRNEQFF
TRBD2 - TRBJ2-1 TRBV5-4 TGTGCCAGCAGCCCCGGACTAGCCGATGAGCAGTTCTTC CASSPGLADEQFF
- once TRBJ1-1 TRBV2 TGTGCCAGCAGTGCCGACAGGAACACTGAAGCTTTCTTT CASSADRNTEAFF
- - TRBJ2-7 TRBV30 TGTGCCTGGAGTCGGACAGTAGATCTAGAGCAGTACTTC CAWSRTVDLEQYF
- once TRBJ1-5 TRBV5-5 TGTGCCAGCAAGGAGGGGGATTTTGGCAATCAGCCCCAGCATTTT CASKEGDFGNQPQHF
- - TRBJ2-2 TRBV7-9 TGTGCCAGCCGGAGACAGGAGGACACCGGGGAGCTGTTTTTT CASRRQEDTGELFF
- - TRBJ1-2 TRBV6-5 TGTGCCAGCAGTCTCCGAGGTTGGGGCTACACCTTC CASSLRGWGYTF
- few TRBJ1-5 TRBV7-2 TGTGCCAGCAGCTTAGATAGCAATCAGCCCCAGCATTTT CASSLDSNQPQHF
TRBD1 - TRBJ2-1 TRBV14 TGTGCCAGCAGCGCATTGCGGACAGGGGATGAGCAGTTCTTC CASSALRTGDEQFF
TRBD1 - TRBJ2-3 TRBV24-1 TGTGCCACCAGTACCATGACAGGGCCCGATACGCAGTATTTT CATSTMTGPDTQYF
- - TRBJ2-3 TRBV6-1 TGTGCCAGCAGTGAACGAACGGTAGATACGCAGTATTTT CASSERTVDTQYF
TRBD2 - TRBJ2-1 TRBV11-3 TGTGCCAGCAGCTTAGTGTCTAGCGGATACAATGAGCAGTTCTTC CASSLVSSGYNEQFF
TRBD2 - TRBJ2-3 TRBV5-1 TGCGCCAGCAGCTTGGGATCCCCTCGCGGTAGCGGGGGGGCCAGAGATACGCAGTATTTT CASSLGSPRGSGGARDTQYF
TRBD1 - TRBJ2-5 TRBV29-1 TGCAGCGTTGAAGATCAGGGGGCGGTGAGGCAAGAGACCCAGTACTTC CSVEDQGAVRQETQYF
TRBD1 - TRBJ2-7 TRBV28 TGTGCCAGCATTAACTCCGGGACAGGGGTTTACGAGCAGTACTTC CASINSGTGVYEQYF
- - TRBJ2-2 TRBV27 TGTGCCAGCAGTTTATCTGTGGCGCTTGGATACAACACCGGGGAGCTGTTTTTT CASSLSVALGYNTGELFF
TRBD1 - TRBJ2-1 TRBV11-3 TGTGCCAGCAGCTTAGGGACAGGGGTTGTTGAGCAGTTCTTC CASSLGTGVVEQFF
- - TRBJ1-1 TRBV30 TGTGCCTCAAAATATCTCCCGGGACCCCTAAGAAGAGACACTGAAGCTTTCTTT CASKYLPGPLRRDTEAFF
TRBD1 - TRBJ1-4 TRBV4-1 TGCGCCAGCAGCCTCATACAGGGGTCGCCCGAAAAACTGTTTTTT CASSLIQGSPEKLFF
- - TRBJ2-7 TRBV11-1 TGTGCCAGCAGCCCGGTGACTGGGCTTGCCTACGAGCAGTACTTC CASSPVTGLAYEQYF
- - TRBJ1-6 TRBV6-2/TRBV6-3 TGTGCCAGCACCCCCAGCTGGGGCGGTTATAATTCACCCCTCCACTTT CASTPSWGGYNSPLHF
- - TRBJ2-3 TRBV1 TGCACCAGCAGCCAAGAATTGGGACTAGCGGGGGACACAGATACGCAGTATTTT CTSSQELGLAGDTDTQYF
- - TRBJ2-7 TRBV5-1 TGCGCCAGCACTCTCAGGGGAGGTTACGAGCAGTACTTC CASTLRGGYEQYF